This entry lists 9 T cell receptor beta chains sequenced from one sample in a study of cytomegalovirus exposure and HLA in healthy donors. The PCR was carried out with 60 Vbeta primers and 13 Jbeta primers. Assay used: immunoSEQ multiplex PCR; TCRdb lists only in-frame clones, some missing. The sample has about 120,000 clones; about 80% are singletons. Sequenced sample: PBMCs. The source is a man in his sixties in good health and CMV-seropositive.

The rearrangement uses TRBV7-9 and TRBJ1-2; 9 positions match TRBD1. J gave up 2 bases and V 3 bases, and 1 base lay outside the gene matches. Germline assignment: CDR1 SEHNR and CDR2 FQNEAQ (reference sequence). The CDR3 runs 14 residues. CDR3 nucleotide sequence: TGTGCCAGCAGCTTCGGGACAGGGAACTATGGCTACACCTTC. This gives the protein CASSFGTGNYGYTF.

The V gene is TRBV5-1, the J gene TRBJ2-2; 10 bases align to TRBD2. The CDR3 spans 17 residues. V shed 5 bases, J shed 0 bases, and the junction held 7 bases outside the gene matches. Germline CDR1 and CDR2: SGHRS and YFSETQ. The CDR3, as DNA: TGCGCCAGCAGTAACCTAGCGGGGGTATCGAACACCGGGGAGCTGTTTTTT. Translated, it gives CASSNLAGVSNTGELFF.

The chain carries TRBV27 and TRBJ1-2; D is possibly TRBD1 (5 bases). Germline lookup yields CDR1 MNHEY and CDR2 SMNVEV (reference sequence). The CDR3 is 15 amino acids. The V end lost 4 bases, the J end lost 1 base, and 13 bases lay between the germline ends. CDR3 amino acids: CASSSARVDNYGYTF. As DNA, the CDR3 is TGTGCCAGCAGTTCCGCCAGGGTTGATAACTATGGCTACACCTTC.

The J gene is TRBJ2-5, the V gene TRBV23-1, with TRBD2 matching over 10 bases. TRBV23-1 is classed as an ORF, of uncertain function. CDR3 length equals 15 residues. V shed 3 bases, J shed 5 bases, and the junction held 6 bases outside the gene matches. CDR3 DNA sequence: TGCGCCAGCAGTCATTCTAGCGGGAGTTGGGAGACCCAGTACTTC. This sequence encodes CASSHSSGSWETQYF.

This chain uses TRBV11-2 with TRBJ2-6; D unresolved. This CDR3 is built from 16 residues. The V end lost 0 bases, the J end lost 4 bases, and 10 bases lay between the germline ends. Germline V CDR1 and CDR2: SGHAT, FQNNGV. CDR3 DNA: TGTGCCAGCAGCTTAGATGGCAGGTCCGGGGCCAACGTCCTGACTTTC. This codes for CASSLDGRSGANVLTF.

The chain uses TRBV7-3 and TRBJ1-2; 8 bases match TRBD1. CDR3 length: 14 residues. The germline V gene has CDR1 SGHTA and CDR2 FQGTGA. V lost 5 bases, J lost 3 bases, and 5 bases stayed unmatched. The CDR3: CASSQQGGDYGYTF. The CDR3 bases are TGTGCCAGCAGCCAACAGGGGGGTGACTATGGCTACACCTTC.

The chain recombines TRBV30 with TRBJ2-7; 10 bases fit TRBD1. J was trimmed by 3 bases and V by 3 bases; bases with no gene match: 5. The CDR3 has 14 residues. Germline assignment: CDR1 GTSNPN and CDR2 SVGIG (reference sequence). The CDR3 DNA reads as TGTGCCTGGAGGGGTCGGGACAGGGGCTACGAGCAGTACTTC. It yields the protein CAWRGRDRGYEQYF.

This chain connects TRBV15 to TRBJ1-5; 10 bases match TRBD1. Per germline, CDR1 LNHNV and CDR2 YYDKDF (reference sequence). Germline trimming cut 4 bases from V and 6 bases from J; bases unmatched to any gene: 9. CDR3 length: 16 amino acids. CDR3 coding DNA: TGTGCCACCAGCACTCACCGACAGGGGGCCGGTCAGCCCCAGCATTTT. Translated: CATSTHRQGAGQPQHF.

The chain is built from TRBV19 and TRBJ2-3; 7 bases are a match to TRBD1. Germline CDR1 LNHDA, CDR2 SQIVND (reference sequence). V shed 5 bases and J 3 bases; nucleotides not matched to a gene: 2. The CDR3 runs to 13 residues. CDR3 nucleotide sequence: TGTGCCAGTAGTGCGGACAGGACAGATACGCAGTATTTT. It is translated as CASSADRTDTQYF.